Sequencing of this T cell receptor (delta chain) was carried out in a study of γδ T cells in repeated Plasmodium falciparum infection. Turning to the study itself: Timepoints: baseline, immediately before selected infections, and 21 days after every infection.

There are many counts of this clone. The antigen is not known. TCRdb records a much larger clone's protein for this DNA, with a difference at residue 12 that likely arises from a read error; the protein given is the translation of the DNA. Gammadelta T cells were flow-sorted from PBMC into Vgamma9/Vdelta2+ and Vdelta2-negative populations for bulk analysis. Study-level findings and limits: Waves of new clonotype selection appeared after repeated controlled infections in Vdelta2-negative, largely Vdelta1+, gammadelta T cells.

V lost 4 bases and J lost 0; bases outside the gene matches: 17. Germline CDR1 reads TSWWSYY; CDR2 reads QGS. This CDR3 has 19 residues. TCRdb reprocessed the multiplex PCR reads using CATT. The table shows under 50,000 delta-chain clones, with around 1.6% occurring only once. The V and J genes are TRDV1 and TRDJ1, with 7 bases that match TRDD3. The sequence derives from a pool of human donors (malaria-infected and uninfected, not separated). The sample consisted of gamma-delta T cells from blood. The CDR3 loop is CALGGGVLRIRPYTDKLIF. DNA for the CDR3: TGTGCTCTTGGGGGGGGCGTCCTCAGGATACGCCCGTACACCGATAAACTCATCTTT.